This entry concerns a single TCR beta chain. The PCR ran on 60 Vbeta and 13 Jbeta primers. Method: immunoSEQ multiplex PCR; TCRdb's copy keeps in-frame clones and lacks some. The repertoire table contains 150,000 or so clones. With 2 bases clipped from V and 7 bases from J, the junction kept 5 bases outside the gene matches. Per germline, CDR1 GTSNPN and CDR2 SVGIG (reference sequence). This CDR3 contains 13 residues. This specimen belongs to a study of cytomegalovirus exposure and HLA in healthy donors. The sample taken for sequencing was PBMCs. The receptor was isolated from a woman aged 50 to 65 in good health and CMV-seronegative. This chain connects TRBV30 to TRBJ1-2; 9 nucleotides agree with TRBD1. CDR3 sequence reads: CAWSLRDRVGYTF. The CDR3 DNA reads as TGTGCCTGGAGTCTCCGGGACAGGGTTGGCTACACCTTC.